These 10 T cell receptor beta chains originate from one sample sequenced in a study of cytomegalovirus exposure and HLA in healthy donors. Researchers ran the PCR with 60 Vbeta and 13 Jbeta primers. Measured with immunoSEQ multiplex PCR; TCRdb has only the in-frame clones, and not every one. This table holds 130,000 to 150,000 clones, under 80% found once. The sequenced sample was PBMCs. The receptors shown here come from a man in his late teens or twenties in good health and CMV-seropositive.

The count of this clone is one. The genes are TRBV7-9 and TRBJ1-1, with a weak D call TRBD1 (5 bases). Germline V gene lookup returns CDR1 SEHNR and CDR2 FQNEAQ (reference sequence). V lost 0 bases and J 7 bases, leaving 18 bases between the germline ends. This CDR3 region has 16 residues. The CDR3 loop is CASSLATSTGADEAFF. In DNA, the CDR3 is TGTGCCAGCAGCTTAGCTACTTCTACAGGAGCTGATGAAGCTTTCTTT.

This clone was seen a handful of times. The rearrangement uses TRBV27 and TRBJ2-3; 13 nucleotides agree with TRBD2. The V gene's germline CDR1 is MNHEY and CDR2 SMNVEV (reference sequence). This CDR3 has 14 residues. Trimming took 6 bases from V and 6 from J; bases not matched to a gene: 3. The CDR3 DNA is TGTGCCAGCAGACTAGCGGGAGGGTATGATACGCAGTATTTT. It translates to CASRLAGGYDTQYF.

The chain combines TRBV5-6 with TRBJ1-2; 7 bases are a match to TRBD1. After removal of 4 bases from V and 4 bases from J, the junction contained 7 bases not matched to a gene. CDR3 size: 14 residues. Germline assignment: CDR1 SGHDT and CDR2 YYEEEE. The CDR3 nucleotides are TGTGCCAGCAGCCCGCGGGACAGCCCCTATGGCTACACCTTC. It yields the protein CASSPRDSPYGYTF.

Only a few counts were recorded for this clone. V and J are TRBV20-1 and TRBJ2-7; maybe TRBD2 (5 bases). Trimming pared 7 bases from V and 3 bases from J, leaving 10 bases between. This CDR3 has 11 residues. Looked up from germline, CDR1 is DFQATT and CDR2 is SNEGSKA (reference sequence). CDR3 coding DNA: TGCAGTGTAAGCGGAAACTACGAGCAGTACTTC. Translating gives CSVSGNYEQYF.

This CDR3 reads CASSETGINYGYTF. The CDR3 bases are TGTGCCAGCAGTGAGACAGGGATTAACTATGGCTACACCTTC. The chain links TRBV9 to TRBJ1-2, with 7 nucleotides matching TRBD1. Germline trimming cut 5 bases from V and 1 base from J; bases unmatched to any gene: 5. This CDR3 spans 14 amino acids. From germline, CDR1 is SGDLS and CDR2 YYNGEE.

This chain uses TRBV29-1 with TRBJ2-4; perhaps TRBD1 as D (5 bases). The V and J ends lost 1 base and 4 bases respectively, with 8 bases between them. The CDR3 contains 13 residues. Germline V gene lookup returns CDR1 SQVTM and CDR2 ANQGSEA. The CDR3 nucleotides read TGCAGCGTTGAAGGCCAGGGAAAAAACATTCAGTACTTC. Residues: CSVEGQGKNIQYF.

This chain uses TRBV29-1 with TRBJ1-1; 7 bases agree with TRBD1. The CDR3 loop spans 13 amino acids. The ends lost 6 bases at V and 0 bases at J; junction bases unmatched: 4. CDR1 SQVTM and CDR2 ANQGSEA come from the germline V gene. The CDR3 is CSVDRAMNTEAFF. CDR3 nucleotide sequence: TGCAGCGTCGACAGGGCGATGAACACTGAAGCTTTCTTT. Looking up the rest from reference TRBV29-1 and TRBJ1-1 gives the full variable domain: SAVISQKPSRDICQRGTSLTIQCQVDSQVTMMFWYRQQPGQSLTLIATANQGSEATYESGFVIDKFPISRPNLTFSTLTVSNMSPEDSSIYLCSVDRAMNTEAFFGQGTRLTVV.

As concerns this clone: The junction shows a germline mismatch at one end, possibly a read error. Written as DNA, the CDR3 is TGTGCCAGCAGGGACAGGAGCCCCTTC. Protein sequence: CASRDRSPF. The chain recombines TRBV2 with TRBJ2-7; 7 nucleotides agree with TRBD1. Germline loops: CDR1 SNHLY, CDR2 FYNNEI. This CDR3 is 9 amino acids long.

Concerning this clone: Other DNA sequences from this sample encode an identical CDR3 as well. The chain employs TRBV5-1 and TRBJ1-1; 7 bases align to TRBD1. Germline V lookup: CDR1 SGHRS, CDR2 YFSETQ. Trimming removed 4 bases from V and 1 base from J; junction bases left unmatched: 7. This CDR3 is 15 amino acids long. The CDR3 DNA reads TGCGCCAGCAGCCCGCGACAGGGCCCGAACACTGAAGCTTTCTTT. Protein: CASSPRQGPNTEAFF.

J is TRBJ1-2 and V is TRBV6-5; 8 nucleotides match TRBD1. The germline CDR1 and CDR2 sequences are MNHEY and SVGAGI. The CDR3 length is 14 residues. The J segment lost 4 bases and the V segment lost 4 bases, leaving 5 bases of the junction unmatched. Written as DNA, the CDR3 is TGTGCCAGCAGTTGGCCAGGGGGCAGCTATGGCTACACCTTC. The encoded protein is CASSWPGGSYGYTF.